This T cell receptor beta chain was identified in a study of regulatory T cells in long-lasting Graves disease. Study-wide results and caveats: Newly diagnosed disease favored TRBV20-1 and TRBJ2-1 over persistent disease.

The time point here: newly diagnosed GD, antithyroid drugs for less than 3 months. Preparation of the TCR library used RNA extracted from PBMCs. As for this clonotype: Its specificity is not known. A read error may be the cause here, since a much bigger clone is one base away.

Arm-PCR of CDR3 regions and iRepertoire HTBI primers were used to build TCR beta libraries. Original processing methods: Identification across samples found 60 to 75 TRBV and 12 to 15 TRBJ segments. MiXCR, applied by TCRdb to the multiplex PCR reads, yields one record per CDR3 protein. None of the V and J calls come from the authors' own analysis; TCRdb made them. The sample shows approximately 400,000 distinct CDR3 sequences, 15% of them seen only once. This CDR3 comprises 15 residues. The same sample was also used in a study of T cells in Graves' hyperthyroidism and ophthalmopathy. As that report states: Patients aged 18 to 65 had newly diagnosed hyperthyroidism that had lasted under 2 months.

Here the sequenced sample was peripheral blood mononuclear cells (PBMCs), taken at new diagnosis, from a patient treated with antithyroid drugs. This clonotype was obtained from a woman between 25 and 40 years old with Graves disease. This chain links TRBV12-3 or TRBV12-4 with TRBJ2-1, with 9 bases that match TRBD2. The CDR3 nucleotides read TGTGCCAGCAGCCATAGCGGGGGCAGATACAATGGGCAGTTCTTC. Translation gives CASSHSGGRYNGQFF.